The entry below gives a single T cell receptor (beta chain) sequence along with its context. The data derive from a study of cytomegalovirus exposure and HLA in healthy donors. Data came from immunoSEQ multiplex PCR; TCRdb stores just in-frame clones and leaves some out. The sample carries roughly 65,000 clones, 94% recorded once. J gave up 4 bases and V 0 bases, and 11 bases lay outside the gene matches. Germline V gives CDR1 LNHDA, CDR2 SQIVND (reference sequence). The CDR3 has 17 amino acids. The donors were part of the validation cohort of 100 to 150 subjects. That cohort was separate from the first cohort, which comprised 670 or so subjects.

Sample: PBMCs. This TCR came from a man aged 18 to 29 in good health and CMV-seropositive. The chain couples TRBV19 to TRBJ1-2; 7 bases agree with TRBD1. The CDR3 nucleotides read TGTGCCAGTAGTATAGATCGGGAGACAGGGATCCTCTATGGCTACACCTTC. This gives the protein CASSIDRETGILYGYTF.